This TCR beta chain is drawn from a study of early T cells in non-severe SARS-CoV-2 infection. About the research overall: From unsorted whole blood, bulk RNA was sequenced, and the chains remained unpaired.

The CDR3 totals 14 residues. V dropped 3 bases and J dropped 3; count of bases not matched to a gene: 7. CDR1 is DFQATT and CDR2 is SNEGSKA in the germline V gene (reference sequence). This clonotype was recorded a few times. The TCR library protocol was used to attach unique molecular identifiers. These identifiers were attached to individual cDNA molecules. TCRdb re-called the 5' RACE reads through MiXCR, storing one row per CDR3 protein. This sample has under 85,000 distinct CDR3 sequences, with roughly 11% found just once. This receptor was obtained from an adult who was a healthcare worker with PCR-confirmed SARS-CoV-2 infection or an uninfected control (not recorded which). The material sequenced was whole blood, taken at baseline. The chain has TRBV20-1 and TRBJ2-5; 7 bases are a match to TRBD2. The CDR3 reads CSARGGGPKETQYF. For the CDR3, the DNA is TGCAGTGCTAGGGGCGGGGGACCAAAAGAGACCCAGTACTTC.